The rows below give T cell receptor beta chains drawn from one sample of a study of T cells after posttransplantation cyclophosphamide. Using immunoSEQ multiplex PCR, the repertoire was profiled, and TCRdb retains in-frame clones only, with some absent. The table records 20,000 to 25,000 clones, approximately 90% of them present only once. Specimen: PBMCs, collected approximately twelve months after allogeneic stem cell transplant with calcineurin inhibitor and methotrexate. These TCRs come from a female patient aged 25-39 years who received an allogeneic stem cell transplant from an unrelated donor, was CMV-positive, and had acute and chronic GVHD. A share of the T cells may be of graft donor origin. Both conserved end residues are part of each CDR3. D genes are given only for firm matches. Clone size, where shown, is once, few, many, or a class for clones that have expanded.

V	J	size	D	DNA	CDR3
TRBV4-1	TRBJ1-5	NA	NA	TGCGCCAGCAGCCCATACACGGAGAGCAATCAGCCCCAGCATTTT	CASSPYTESNQPQHF
TRBV11-3	TRBJ2-1	NA	TRBD1	TGTGCCAGCAGTCTTGGGGACAGGGAGAACAATGAGCAGTTCTTC	CASSLGDRENNEQFF
TRBV11-3	TRBJ2-1	NA	TRBD2	TGTGCCAGCAGCCCTACAGGACTAGCGGCCTACAATGAGCAGTTCTTC	CASSPTGLAAYNEQFF
TRBV11-3	TRBJ2-1	NA	TRBD2	TGTGCCAGCAGCCCGGACGGACAGACTAGCGGGAGTGGCGATGAGCAGTTCTTC	CASSPDGQTSGSGDEQFF
TRBV19	TRBJ2-1	NA	TRBD2	TGTGCCAGTAGTAAGAGGGAGGGCTACAATGAGCAGTTCTTC	CASSKREGYNEQFF
TRBV15	TRBJ1-4	NA	NA	TGTGCCACCAGCAGAGATGGGGGGGAAACTAATGAAAAACTGTTTTTT	CATSRDGGETNEKLFF
TRBV19	TRBJ2-5	once	TRBD2	TGTGCCAGTAGTATCCGGACTAGCGGGGGGGGGACCCAGTACTTC	CASSIRTSGGGTQYF
TRBV5-4	TRBJ2-1	NA	NA	TGTGCCAGCAGCTTGGTACTAGGCAATGAGCAGTTCTTC	CASSLVLGNEQFF
TRBV10-3	TRBJ2-5	once	NA	TGTGCCATCAGTGGATTTACCTTCGGGACACCAATGTACCAAGAGACCCAGTACTTC	CAISGFTFGTPMYQETQYF
TRBV29-1	TRBJ1-1	NA	NA	TGCAGCGTTGCGTTCGGCGGGAACACTGAAGCTTTCTTT	CSVAFGGNTEAFF
TRBV19	TRBJ1-2	few	NA	TGTGCCAGTAGTAGGACCGGGACAACCCTCCGGGGCTACACCTTC	CASSRTGTTLRGYTF
TRBV7-2	TRBJ1-5	once	NA	TGTGCCAGCAGTCGTACAGGGAGCAATCAGCCCCAGCATTTT	CASSRTGSNQPQHF
TRBV27	TRBJ1-5	NA	NA	TGTGCCAGCAGATTAAAAGGATCTTATAGCAATCAGCCCCAGCACTTT	CASRLKGSYSNQPQHF
TRBV6-1	TRBJ1-2	once	TRBD1	TGTGCCAGCAGTGAACGGACAGGGAAAGATGGCTACACCTTC	CASSERTGKDGYTF
TRBV2	TRBJ2-7	NA	TRBD1	TGTGCCAGCAGCCAAGCCCCTACGAGGGGGCGCGAGCAGTACTTC	CASSQAPTRGREQYF
TRBV14	TRBJ1-2	NA	NA	TGTGCCAGCAGCCAAGACCCCCGGGGTATGGATGGCTACACCTTC	CASSQDPRGMDGYTF
TRBV6-5	TRBJ2-7	NA	NA	TGTGCCAGCAGCCCTATCCGACAGGCCTACGAGCAGTACTTC	CASSPIRQAYEQYF
TRBV5-6	TRBJ2-5	NA	NA	TGTGCCAGCAGCTTGGGGCCATGGGAGACCCAGTACTTC	CASSLGPWETQYF
TRBV5-1	TRBJ2-2	NA	TRBD2	TGCGCCAGCAGCTTGGAGCTAGCGGGAGTAAATACCGGGGAGCTGTTTTTT	CASSLELAGVNTGELFF
TRBV18	TRBJ2-6	NA	TRBD1	TGTGCCAGCTCACCACTGGTCGCAGGGGGATCTGGGGCCAACGTCCTGACTTTC	CASSPLVAGGSGANVLTF
TRBV6-5	TRBJ2-1	NA	TRBD2	TGTGCCAGCAGTCACGGGGGGAACGAGCAGTTCTTC	CASSHGGNEQFF
TRBV4-1	TRBJ1-4	NA	NA	TGCGCCAGCAGCGACCTGGCCAGGGGCTGGGAAAAACTGTTTTTT	CASSDLARGWEKLFF
TRBV5-4	TRBJ1-1	NA	NA	TGTGCCAGCAGCTTGGGCGTCACAGACACTGAAGCTTTCTTT	CASSLGVTDTEAFF
TRBV5-1	TRBJ2-2	NA	NA	TGCGCCAGCAGCTTGGTAGGGGGTGACACCGGGGAGCTGTTTTTT	CASSLVGGDTGELFF
TRBV4-1	TRBJ2-1	NA	TRBD2	TGCGCCAGCAGCTTCTCGCGGGGGGCGGCCGAGCAGTTCTTC	CASSFSRGAAEQFF
TRBV18	TRBJ1-2	NA	NA	TGTGCCAGCTCACCGGCGGAATATGGCTACACCTTC	CASSPAEYGYTF
TRBV21-1	TRBJ1-5	NA	NA	TGTGCCAGCAGCCGATCCGGGACAGGGATTATGCAGCCCCAGCATTTT	CASSRSGTGIMQPQHF
TRBV6-5	TRBJ1-2	few	TRBD1	TGTGCCAGCAGTTACCACGGGACAGGGGGTGAAAAAACCTTC	CASSYHGTGGEKTF
TRBV2	TRBJ2-7	once	NA	TGTGCCAGCAGGGAGGGACGGATCCTTCCCTACGAGCAGTACTTC	CASREGRILPYEQYF
TRBV5-1	TRBJ2-3	NA	NA	TGCGCCAGCAGCTTGGGTCTAGAGGGAGATACGCAGTATTTT	CASSLGLEGDTQYF
TRBV9	TRBJ2-5	NA	TRBD1	TGTGCCAGCAGCTCAGACAGGGCCCAAGAGACCCAGTACTTC	CASSSDRAQETQYF
TRBV9	TRBJ2-2	NA	NA	TGTGCCAGCAGCTCCCCCCACGTACGGGAGAACACCGGGGAGCTGTTTTTT	CASSSPHVRENTGELFF
TRBV5-1	TRBJ2-5	NA	TRBD2	TGCGCCAGCAGGGAGGGGCAACTAGCGGGGTCAGAGACCCAGTACTTC	CASREGQLAGSETQYF
TRBV6-1	TRBJ2-6	NA	NA	TGTGCCAGCAGTGAAGCGTCCCAGCGGAACTTCTCTGGGGCCAACGTCCTGACTTTC	CASSEASQRNFSGANVLTF